Listed below are T cell receptor beta chains from one sample, sequenced in a study of T cell responses to AZD1222 COVID-19 vaccine. Generated by immunoSEQ multiplex PCR, the TCRdb table keeps only in-frame clones and is missing some. Counted here are about 130,000 clones, 93% occurring once; the ten biggest clones make up 5.4%. The sequencing used peripheral blood, collected on day 0 of AZD1222 vaccination. Every receptor here comes from an adult in good health. Both conserved end residues are part of each CDR3. The D gene is left open where the match is weak. For some rows the clone size is stated as once, few or many, or as a class when expanded; others skip it.

V	J	D	size	DNA	CDR3
TRBV7-9	TRBJ2-5	.	medium-sized	TGTGCCAGCAGCTTAGCAGGGCCTGTGGTTTCGACCCAGTACTTC	CASSLAGPVVSTQYF
TRBV21-1	TRBJ1-2	.	once	TGTGCCGTCAGCGTGGGCGGAAACTATGGCTACACCTTC	CAVSVGGNYGYTF
TRBV19	TRBJ1-2	.	.	TGTGCCAGTAGTCCGCCCCAATATCGTGGCTACACCTTC	CASSPPQYRGYTF
TRBV12-3/TRBV12-4	TRBJ1-5	TRBD1	.	TGTGCCAGCAGCCAGGGGGGGGCAGGGATCCAGCATTTT	CASSQGGAGIQHF
TRBV19	TRBJ1-2	.	.	TGTGCCAGTAGCAAGGGGTCAGCTAACTATGGCTACACCTTC	CASSKGSANYGYTF
TRBV7-6	TRBJ1-3	TRBD1	.	TGTGCCAGCAGCTCCCATACCGGGACAGGGGGCTTTACCGACACCATATATTTT	CASSSHTGTGGFTDTIYF
TRBV2	TRBJ1-1	.	.	TGTGCCAGCACCTTTAGGGGCGGGACTACTGAAGCTTTCTTT	CASTFRGGTTEAFF
TRBV2	TRBJ2-3	TRBD2	.	TGTGCCAGCAGTGAAGCGGGGGGACTAGCGACGACAGATACGCAGTATTTT	CASSEAGGLATTDTQYF
TRBV2	TRBJ2-7	.	.	TGTGCCAGCTCCGAGCGGACTGTCTCCTACGAGCAGTACTTC	CASSERTVSYEQYF
TRBV30	TRBJ2-7	.	.	TGTGCCTGGGACAGCCGGGAATTAGGCTACGAGCAGTACTTC	CAWDSRELGYEQYF
TRBV5-1	TRBJ1-1	.	.	TGCGCCAGCAGCTTGGTTGACAGCATGAACACTGAAGCTTTCTTT	CASSLVDSMNTEAFF
TRBV12-3/TRBV12-4	TRBJ1-1	.	.	TGTGCCAGCAGTTTACAATCCCTAGAAGCTTTCTTT	CASSLQSLEAFF
TRBV25-1	TRBJ1-1	TRBD1	.	TGTGCCAGCAGTGCCCAAGGGACAGGGGGCACTGAAGCTTTCTTT	CASSAQGTGGTEAFF
TRBV11-2	TRBJ1-4	.	.	TGTGCCAGCAGCACAACCGCCTCTAATGAAAAACTGTTTTTT	CASSTTASNEKLFF
TRBV27	TRBJ1-6	.	.	TGTGCCAGCAGTTTTTTGGGGTCTAGAAATTCACCCCTCCACTTT	CASSFLGSRNSPLHF
TRBV12-3/TRBV12-4	TRBJ2-3	.	.	TGTGCCAGCAGGGGAGGCCGCACAGATACGCAGTATTTT	CASRGGRTDTQYF
TRBV5-4	TRBJ2-1	.	.	TGTGCCAGCAGCTTGTCTGGGGATGAGCAGTTCTTC	CASSLSGDEQFF
TRBV30	TRBJ2-7	.	.	TGTGCCTGGGGACCAGCAACCGAGCAGTACTTC	CAWGPATEQYF
TRBV5-1	TRBJ1-4	TRBD1	.	TGCGCCAGCAGCTGGGGACAGGGCGTGAGTGAAAAACTGTTTTTT	CASSWGQGVSEKLFF
TRBV21-1	TRBJ2-7	.	once	TGTGCCAGCAGCACCCCGGACAGGGTCGGCGAGCAGTACTTC	CASSTPDRVGEQYF
TRBV5-6	TRBJ2-1	.	.	TGTGCCAGCAGCTTCCTGGGCCAGAACAATGAGCAGTTCTTC	CASSFLGQNNEQFF
TRBV25-1	TRBJ2-3	.	once	TGTGCCAGCAGTCCTTACACAGGGACGACAGATACGCAGTATTTT	CASSPYTGTTDTQYF
TRBV5-1	TRBJ2-1	TRBD2	.	TGCGCCAGCAGCGGCGAGCGGGGGGTATTAGCTAATGAGCAGTTCTTC	CASSGERGVLANEQFF
TRBV28	TRBJ1-1	TRBD1	.	TGTGCCAGCAGATCACCTGACAGGGTCGGCACTGAAGCTTTCTTT	CASRSPDRVGTEAFF
TRBV29-1	TRBJ2-1	.	.	TGCAGCGTTGAAGGTGTCAGAGGCTCCTACAATGAGCAGTTCTTC	CSVEGVRGSYNEQFF
TRBV28	TRBJ1-5	.	.	TGTGCCAGCAGTTTAAAGGCGCAGGGTGGCAATCAGCCCCAGCATTTT	CASSLKAQGGNQPQHF
TRBV19	TRBJ1-2	.	.	TGTGCCAGTAGTATGGACGGAAGATCCAACTATGGCTACACCTTC	CASSMDGRSNYGYTF
TRBV5-4	TRBJ1-2	.	.	TGTGCCAGCAGCTTGAGCCAGGGCTCCTATGGCTACACCTTC	CASSLSQGSYGYTF
TRBV3-1/TRBV3-2	TRBJ2-7	.	few	TGTGCCAGCAGCCAAGAGGCCAGCGGTCGGTACGAGCAGTACTTC	CASSQEASGRYEQYF
TRBV3-1/TRBV3-2	TRBJ1-6	TRBD1	.	TGTGCCAGCAGCCAGAGACAGGGAGAGTCACCCCTCCACTTT	CASSQRQGESPLHF
TRBV6-2/TRBV6-3	TRBJ2-7	TRBD2	.	TGTGCCAGCAGTGGGACTAGCGGGAGCGGCCTAAGGGAGCAGTACTTC	CASSGTSGSGLREQYF
TRBV7-3	TRBJ1-1	TRBD1	.	TGTGCCAGCAGCTTAGAACAGGGGGACACTGAAGCTTTCTTT	CASSLEQGDTEAFF
TRBV4-1	TRBJ1-1	.	.	TGCGCCAGCAGCCATGACACTACGATTAACACTGAAGCTTTCTTT	CASSHDTTINTEAFF
TRBV6-5	TRBJ1-4	.	.	TGTGCCAGCGCTCAACAGGGAGGAGATGAAAAACTGTTTTTT	CASAQQGGDEKLFF
TRBV12-3/TRBV12-4	TRBJ2-1	TRBD1	.	TGTGCCAGCAGTTTCGGGGACAGGGAACGACAGTTCTTC	CASSFGDRERQFF
TRBV5-1	TRBJ2-2	.	once	TGCGCCAGCAGCTTCGTCCCCACTACAGGAGGCACCGGGGAGCTGTTTTTT	CASSFVPTTGGTGELFF
TRBV12-3/TRBV12-4	TRBJ1-1	.	once	TGTGCCAGCAGAACAAAGAGGGCCACTGAAGCTTTCTTT	CASRTKRATEAFF
TRBV2	TRBJ2-7	TRBD1	.	TGTGCCAAGTCGACAGGGACGTCGCGGGAGCAGTACTTC	CAKSTGTSREQYF
TRBV13	TRBJ1-4	.	.	TGTGCCAGCAGCTCAGGTATAGGTGAAAAACTGTTTTTT	CASSSGIGEKLFF
TRBV19	TRBJ1-2	.	.	TGTGCCAGTAGTCCCCCCGCTTATGGCTACACCTTC	CASSPPAYGYTF